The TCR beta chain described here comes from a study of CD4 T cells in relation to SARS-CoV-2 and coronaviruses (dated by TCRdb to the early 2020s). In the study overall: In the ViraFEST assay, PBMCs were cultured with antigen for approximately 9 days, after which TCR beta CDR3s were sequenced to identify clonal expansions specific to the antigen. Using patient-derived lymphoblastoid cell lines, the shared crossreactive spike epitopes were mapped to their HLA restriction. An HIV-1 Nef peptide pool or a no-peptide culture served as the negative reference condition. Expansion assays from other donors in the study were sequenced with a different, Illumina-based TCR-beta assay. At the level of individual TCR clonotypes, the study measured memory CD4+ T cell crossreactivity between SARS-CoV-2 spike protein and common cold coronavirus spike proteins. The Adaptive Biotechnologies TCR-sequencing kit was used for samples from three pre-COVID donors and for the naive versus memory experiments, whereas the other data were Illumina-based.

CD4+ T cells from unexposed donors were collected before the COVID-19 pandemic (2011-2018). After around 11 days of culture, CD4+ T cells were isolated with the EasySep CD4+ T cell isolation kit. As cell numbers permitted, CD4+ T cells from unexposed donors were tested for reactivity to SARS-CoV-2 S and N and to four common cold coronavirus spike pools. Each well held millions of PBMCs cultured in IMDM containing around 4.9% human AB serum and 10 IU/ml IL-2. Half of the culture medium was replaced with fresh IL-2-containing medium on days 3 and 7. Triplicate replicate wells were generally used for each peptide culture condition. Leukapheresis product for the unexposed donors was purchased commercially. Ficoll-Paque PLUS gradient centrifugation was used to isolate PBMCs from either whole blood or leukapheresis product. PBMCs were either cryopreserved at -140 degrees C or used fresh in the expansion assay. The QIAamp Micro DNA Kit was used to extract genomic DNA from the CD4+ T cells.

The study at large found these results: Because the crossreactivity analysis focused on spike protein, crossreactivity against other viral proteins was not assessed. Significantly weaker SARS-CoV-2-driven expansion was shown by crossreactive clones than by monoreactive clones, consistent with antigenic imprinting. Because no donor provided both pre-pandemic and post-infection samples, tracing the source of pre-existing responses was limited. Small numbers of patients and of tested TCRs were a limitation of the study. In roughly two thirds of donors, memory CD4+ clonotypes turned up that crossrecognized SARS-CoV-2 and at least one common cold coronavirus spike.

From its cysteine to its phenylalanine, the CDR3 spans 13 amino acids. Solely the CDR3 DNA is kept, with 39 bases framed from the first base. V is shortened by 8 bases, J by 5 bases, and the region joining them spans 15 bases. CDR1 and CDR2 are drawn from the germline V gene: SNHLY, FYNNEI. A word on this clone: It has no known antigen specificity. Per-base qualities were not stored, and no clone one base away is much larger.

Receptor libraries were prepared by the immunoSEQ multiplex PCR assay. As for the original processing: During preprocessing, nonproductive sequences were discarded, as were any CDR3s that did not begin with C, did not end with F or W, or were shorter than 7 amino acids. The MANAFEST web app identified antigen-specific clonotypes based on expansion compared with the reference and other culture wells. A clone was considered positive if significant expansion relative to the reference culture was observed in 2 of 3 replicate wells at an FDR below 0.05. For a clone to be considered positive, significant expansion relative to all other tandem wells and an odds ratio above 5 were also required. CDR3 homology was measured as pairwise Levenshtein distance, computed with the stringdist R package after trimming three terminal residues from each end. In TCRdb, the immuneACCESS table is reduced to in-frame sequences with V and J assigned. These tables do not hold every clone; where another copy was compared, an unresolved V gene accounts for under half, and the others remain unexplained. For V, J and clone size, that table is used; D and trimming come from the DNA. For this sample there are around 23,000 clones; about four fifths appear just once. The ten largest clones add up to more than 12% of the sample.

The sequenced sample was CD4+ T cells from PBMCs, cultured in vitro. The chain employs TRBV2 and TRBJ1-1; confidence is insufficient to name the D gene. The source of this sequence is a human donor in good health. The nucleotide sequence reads TGTGCCAGCCTCGTGGATTCTGGGACTGAAGCTTTCTTT. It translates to CASLVDSGTEAFF.